This record concerns one T cell receptor beta chain sequence. J was trimmed by 5 bases and V by 4 bases; bases with no gene match: 16. Germline assignment: CDR1 SGHRS and CDR2 YFSETQ. The CDR3 length is 17 residues. Repertoires were generated with immunoSEQ multiplex PCR, while TCRdb's copy carries only in-frame clones and drops some. The sample includes around 350,000 clones, around nine tenths of them seen just once. The sample belongs to a study of blood T cell repertoires in COVID-19. Study at large: COVID-19 samples collected from the United States, Italy and Spain covered acute and convalescent phases.

The rearrangement uses TRBV5-1 and TRBJ2-7, with TRBD2 identical over 9 bases. The sequenced sample consisted of peripheral blood. The sequence was obtained from a human donor in a cohort sampled during active COVID-19. CDR3 sequence: CASSPFPSGATLDEQYF. As DNA, the CDR3 is TGCGCCAGCAGCCCTTTCCCTAGCGGGGCCACCCTTGACGAGCAGTACTTC. The whole variable domain, remainder taken from reference TRBV5-1 and TRBJ2-7, is KAGVTQTPRYLIKTRGQQVTLSCSPISGHRSVSWYQQTPGQGLQFLFEYFSETQRNKGNFPGRFSGRQFSNSRSEMNVSTLELGDSALYLCASSPFPSGATLDEQYFGPGTRLTVT.